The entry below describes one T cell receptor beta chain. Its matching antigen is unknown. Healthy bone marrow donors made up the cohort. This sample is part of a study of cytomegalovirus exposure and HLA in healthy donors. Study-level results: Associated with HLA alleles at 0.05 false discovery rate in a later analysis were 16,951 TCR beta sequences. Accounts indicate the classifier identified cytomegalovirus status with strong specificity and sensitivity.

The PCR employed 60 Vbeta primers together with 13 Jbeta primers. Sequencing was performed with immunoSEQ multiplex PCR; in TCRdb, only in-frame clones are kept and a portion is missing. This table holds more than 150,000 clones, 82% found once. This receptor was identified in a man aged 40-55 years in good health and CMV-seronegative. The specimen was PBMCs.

The CDR3 spells CASSITGTANTGELFF. The CDR3 DNA reads TGCGCCAGCAGCATAACTGGGACAGCGAACACCGGGGAGCTGTTTTTT. The chain is built from TRBV5-1 and TRBJ2-2; TRBD1 aligns across 7 bases. Germline-derived CDR1 and CDR2 are SGHRS and YFSETQ. The CDR3 has 16 amino acids. Germline trimming cut 4 bases from V and 0 bases from J; bases unmatched to any gene: 6.